The clone carrying this TCR beta chain was counted only a few times. Its antigen is currently unknown. Peripheral blood genomic DNA, not sorted cells or RNA, was the template. Germline V lookup: CDR1 DFQATT, CDR2 SNEGSKA (reference sequence). The CDR3 is 13 residues long. Trimming stripped 5 bases from V and 4 bases from J, with 14 bases between. This sample is part of a study of T cell repertoires in aging, cancer and after chemotherapy. The wider study: Repeat sampling of healthy donors over several months to years showed clear clonal overlap. General study results and limits: Age-matched healthy donors had significantly more diverse, less clonal blood TCR repertoires than untreated cancer patients.

Rearranged V-D-J TRB sequences were amplified with a mixed TRB-A/B primer pool. TCRdb re-called the multiplex PCR reads with MiXCR, one entry per CDR3 protein. In the table there are some 11,000 distinct CDR3 sequences, 25% to 35% of which are singletons. The receptor was derived from a human donor in good health. The rearrangement uses TRBV20-1 and TRBJ2-5, with a tentative D call TRBD1 (5 bases). What was sequenced was blood. The CDR3 DNA reads TGCAGTGCTGAAAGGGGCAGGCGAGAGACCCAGTACTTC. Its translation is CSAERGRRETQYF.